This T cell receptor (beta chain) was found in a study of OX40 agonist ivuxolimab in advanced cancers. Study overall: In this trial design, patients received ivuxolimab intravenously at 0.01 to 10 mg/kg every 2 weeks.

Study-level findings and limits: Clonal expansion among partial responders at 0.1-3.0 mg/kg ranked near the lowest.

Germline assignment: CDR1 SGHRS and CDR2 YFSETQ. With 4 bases removed from V and 3 bases from J, the gap between germline ends came to 13 bases. There are 14 residues in the CDR3. People who had autoimmune disease history or systemic immunosuppression were excluded. Here immunoSEQ multiplex PCR was the method, and the copy in TCRdb shows in-frame clones only, minus some. This sample yields fewer than 60,000 clones, of which 70% to 90% are seen a single time; 0.6% to 0.8% belongs to the top ten. On this clone: Its antigen remains unknown.

The sample consisted of CD4+ or CD8+ T cells sorted from blood, taken in a trial of the OX40 agonist ivuxolimab. The clonotype was recovered from an adult with an advanced solid tumor such as melanoma, head and neck, liver or kidney cancer. The V gene is TRBV5-1, the J gene TRBJ1-2; possibly TRBD1 for D (5 bases). This chain's CDR3 is CASSEGQGDYGYTF. The CDR3 DNA is TGCGCCAGCAGCGAAGGGCAGGGTGACTATGGCTACACCTTC. Full variable domain (remainder filled in from reference TRBV5-1 and TRBJ1-2): KAGVTQTPRYLIKTRGQQVTLSCSPISGHRSVSWYQQTPGQGLQFLFEYFSETQRNKGNFPGRFSGRQFSNSRSEMNVSTLELGDSALYLCASSEGQGDYGYTFGSGTRLTVV.